One and the same sample provided the 21 T cell receptor beta chains below, sequenced in a study of monozygotic twins with inflammatory bowel disease. TCRdb re-called the 5' RACE reads; one entry per CDR3 protein, DNA not given. The sample table includes 330,000 or so distinct CDR3 sequences. Sequenced material: blood. The receptors originated from a human donor with ulcerative colitis or Crohn's disease, or a healthy co-twin of an affected twin (not recorded which).

The chain combines TRBV5-1 with TRBJ1-4. The CDR3 runs to 14 residues. CDR1 is SGHRS and CDR2 is YFSETQ in the germline V gene. CDR3 protein: CASSPFPTNEKLFF.

V usage is TRBV20-1 and J usage is TRBJ1-1; TCRdb picks TRBD1, but there is no DNA to check that call. CDR3 length: 13 residues. CDR1 and CDR2 (germline): DFQATT, SNEGSKA (reference sequence). CDR3: CSARFRTDTEAFF.

This chain connects TRBV20-1 to TRBJ2-1; lacking DNA, the TRBD2 call made by TCRdb goes unchecked. CDR1 and CDR2 (germline): DFQATT, SNEGSKA (reference sequence). CDR3 length: 14 residues. CDR3 in amino acids: CSATSGRTYNEQFF.

The chain recombines TRBV27 with TRBJ2-2; TCRdb calls TRBD2, which cannot be checked without DNA. CDR1 and CDR2 (germline): MNHEY, SMNVEV (reference sequence). The CDR3 consists of 15 residues. Here the CDR3 reads CASSLEGRNTGELFF.

The rearrangement joins TRBV27 to TRBJ1-6. The CDR3 sequence is 14 residues long. CDR1 is MNHEY, CDR2 SMNVEV, per germline (reference sequence). The CDR3 is CASSFSDTNSPLHF.

The V gene is TRBV12-5, the J gene TRBJ2-7; TCRdb indicates TRBD1, and absent DNA this call remains unverified. The CDR3 is made up of 13 amino acids. Germline values: CDR1 LGHNT, CDR2 FRNRAP. CDR3 in amino acids: CASGEKGRYEQYF.

The V call is TRBV6-5, the J call TRBJ1-5; TCRdb's D gene call, TRBD1, goes unchecked for lack of DNA. Per the germline V gene, CDR1 is MNHEY and CDR2 is SVGAGI. The CDR3 contains 13 residues. The CDR3 spells CASSPTGHQPQHF.

The chain is built from TRBV27 and TRBJ2-3; no DNA is available, so the TRBD1 call from TCRdb remains unchecked. Germline CDR1 MNHEY, CDR2 SMNVEV (reference sequence). The CDR3 contains 15 residues. CDR3 sequence: CASSRGQGPTDTQYF.

This chain joins TRBV19 and TRBJ2-1; TCRdb names TRBD1, which stays unverified in the absence of DNA. Looked up from germline, CDR1 is LNHDA and CDR2 is SQIVND (reference sequence). The CDR3 length is 14 residues. CDR3 sequence: CASSIQGAYNEQFF.

The V gene is TRBV5-6, the J gene TRBJ2-5. This CDR3 contains 13 residues. Germline-derived CDR1 and CDR2 are SGHDT and YYEEEE. The CDR3 is CASSLGSRETQYF. Based on the CDR3 plus reference TRBV5-6 and TRBJ2-5, the full variable domain is DAGVTQSPTHLIKTRGQQVTLRCSPKSGHDTVSWYQQALGQGPQFIFQYYEEEERQRGNFPDRFSGHQFPNYSSELNVNALLLGDSALYLCASSLGSRETQYFGPGTRLLVL.

The V call is TRBV7-2, the J call TRBJ2-2; TCRdb picks TRBD1, but there is no DNA to check that call. The germline gives CDR1 SGHTA, CDR2 FQGNSA. The CDR3 loop spans 16 amino acids. The CDR3 reads CASSPTRQGRTGELFF.

The chain recombines TRBV10-2 with TRBJ2-3; TCRdb names TRBD1, which stays unverified in the absence of DNA. There are 16 residues in the CDR3. Germline V lookup: CDR1 WSHSY, CDR2 SAAADI. The CDR3 spells CASARGTGGGTDTQYF.

The genes are TRBV7-9 and TRBJ1-2; TCRdb calls TRBD1, which cannot be checked without DNA. The germline V gene has CDR1 SEHNR and CDR2 FQNEAQ (reference sequence). CDR3 size: 15 residues. The CDR3 protein is CASSAGGLQWDGYTF.

The chain links TRBV5-5 to TRBJ2-1; as DNA is missing, the TRBD1 call by TCRdb cannot be tested. Germline V CDR1 and CDR2: SGHKS, YYEKEE (reference sequence). The CDR3 loop spans 15 amino acids. The chain's CDR3 is CASSLGGGASNEQFF.

The chain couples TRBV7-8 to TRBJ2-7. The CDR3 consists of 14 residues. Germline V gene sequence: CDR1 SGHVS, CDR2 FQNEAQ. CDR3 sequence: CASSLNSGPNEQYF.

This chain links TRBV28 with TRBJ2-2; the TCRdb D gene call, TRBD2, has no DNA to confirm it. Germline-derived CDR1 and CDR2 are MDHEN and SYDVKM. The CDR3 runs 14 residues. CDR3 region: CASSLEGYDGELFF.

The rearrangement links TRBV13 to TRBJ2-1; TCRdb's D call of TRBD2 is untestable without DNA. The CDR3 runs 19 residues. Germline V gene data show CDR1 as PRHDT and CDR2 as FYEKMQ (reference sequence). The CDR3 region is CASSFRKLVPRSSYNEQFF.

The rearrangement links TRBV7-9 to TRBJ1-1. The CDR3 length is 15 residues. Per the germline V gene, CDR1 is SEHNR and CDR2 is FQNEAQ (reference sequence). The chain's CDR3 is CASSQAADPNTEAFF.

The V gene is TRBV4-3, the J gene TRBJ2-5. The CDR3 sequence is 14 residues long. Germline loops: CDR1 LGHNA, CDR2 YSLEER. CDR3 region: CASSQDVYQETQYF.

The V and J genes are TRBV2 and TRBJ2-7; with no DNA, the TCRdb D assignment of TRBD2 cannot be verified. Per the germline V gene, CDR1 is SNHLY and CDR2 is FYNNEI. This CDR3 region has 14 residues. The CDR3 sequence is CASSHGGYPYEQYF.

The chain combines TRBV20-1 with TRBJ2-7; TCRdb selects TRBD1, and the lack of DNA leaves this call unchecked. Germline CDR1 and CDR2: DFQATT and SNEGSKA (reference sequence). CDR3 length equals 18 residues. The CDR3 is CSARDPKVGTGVTYEQYF.